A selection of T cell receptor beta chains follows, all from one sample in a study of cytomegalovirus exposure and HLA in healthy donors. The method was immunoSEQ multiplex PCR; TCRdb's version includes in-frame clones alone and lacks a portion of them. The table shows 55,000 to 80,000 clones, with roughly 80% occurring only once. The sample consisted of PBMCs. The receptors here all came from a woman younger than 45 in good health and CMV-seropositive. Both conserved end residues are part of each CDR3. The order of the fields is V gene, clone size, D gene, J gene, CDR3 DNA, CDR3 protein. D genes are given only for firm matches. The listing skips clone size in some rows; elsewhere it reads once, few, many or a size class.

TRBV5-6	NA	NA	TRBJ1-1	TGTGCCAGCAGCTCGCGAAGACGGACTCTTGAAGCTTTCTTT	CASSSRRRTLEAFF
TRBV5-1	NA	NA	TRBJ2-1	TGCGCCAGCAGCTCCTCCCTCGGGGGGCAGTTCTTC	CASSSSLGGQFF
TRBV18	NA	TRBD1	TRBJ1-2	TGTGCCAGCTCACAACCGGGACAGGCGGTTGATGGCTACACCTTC	CASSQPGQAVDGYTF
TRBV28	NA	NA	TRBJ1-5	TGTGCCAGCAGTTTAATACGGGGGTTACCCTACAATCAGCCCCAGCATTTT	CASSLIRGLPYNQPQHF
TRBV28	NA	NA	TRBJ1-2	TGTGCCAGCTTTGGAGGAAGTGGCTACACCTTC	CASFGGSGYTF
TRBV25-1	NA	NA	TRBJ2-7	TGTGCCAGCAGAGAGGGCCGAAGCGAGCAGTACTTC	CASREGRSEQYF
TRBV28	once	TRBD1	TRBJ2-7	TGTGCCAGCAGTTGGGGACAGTGGGTCTACGAGCAGTACTTC	CASSWGQWVYEQYF
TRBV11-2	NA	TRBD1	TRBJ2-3	TGTGCCAGCAGCTCTTGGGACAGTAGCACAGATACGCAGTATTTT	CASSSWDSSTDTQYF
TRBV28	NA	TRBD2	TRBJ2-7	TGTGCCAGCAGGCCTAGCGGGAGCGAGCAGTACTTC	CASRPSGSEQYF
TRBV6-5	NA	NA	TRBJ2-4	TGTGCCAGCAGTCTTAGCCTGGTAGCCAAAAACATTCAGTACTTC	CASSLSLVAKNIQYF
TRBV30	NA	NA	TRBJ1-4	TGTGCCTGGAGGCCTATCCCCTCCCAAAAACTGTTTTTT	CAWRPIPSQKLFF
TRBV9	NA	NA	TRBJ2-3	TGTGCCAGCTCGAGGACTCAGCTAGATACGCAGTATTTT	CASSRTQLDTQYF
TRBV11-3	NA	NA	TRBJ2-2	TGTGCCAGCAGCCCAAACACCGGGGAGCTGTTTTTT	CASSPNTGELFF
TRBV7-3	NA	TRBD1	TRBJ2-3	TGTGCCAGCAGCCGTACAGGGGGCAGGGATACGCAGTATTTT	CASSRTGGRDTQYF
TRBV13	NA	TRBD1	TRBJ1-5	TGTGCCAGCAGCTTAGGGACAGGGGGAGGTCAGCCCCAGCATTTT	CASSLGTGGGQPQHF
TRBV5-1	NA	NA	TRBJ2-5	TGCGCCAGCAGCAAATTACAGGGATACGAGACCCAGTACTTC	CASSKLQGYETQYF
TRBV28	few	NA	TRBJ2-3	TGTGCCAGCAGCCAAGAGTCCCGAAACACAGATACGCAGTATTTT	CASSQESRNTDTQYF
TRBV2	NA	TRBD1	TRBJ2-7	TGTGCCAGCCGGACAGGAGGAGCCTACGAGCAGTACTTC	CASRTGGAYEQYF
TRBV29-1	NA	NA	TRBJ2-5	TGCAGCGTTGTCGGGACATTCGGAGAGACCCAGTACTTC	CSVVGTFGETQYF
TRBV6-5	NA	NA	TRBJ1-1	TGTGCCAGCAGTAGAGGGGGCACTGAAGCTTTCTTT	CASSRGGTEAFF
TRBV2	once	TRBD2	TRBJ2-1	TGTGCCAGCATCAAAAGACTAGCGCCAGACAATGAGCAGTTCTTC	CASIKRLAPDNEQFF
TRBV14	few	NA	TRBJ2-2	TGTGCCAGCAGCTTACTAACTAACACCGGGGAGCTGTTTTTT	CASSLLTNTGELFF
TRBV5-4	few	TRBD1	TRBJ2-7	TGTGCCAGCAGCGCCCTCGCCCCCGGGACAGGGGACGAGCAGTACTTC	CASSALAPGTGDEQYF
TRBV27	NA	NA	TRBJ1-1	TGTGCCAGCAGTCGAGCCTTCGGGGGGCGCCGGGACTTTGTGAACACTGAAGCTTTCTTT	CASSRAFGGRRDFVNTEAFF
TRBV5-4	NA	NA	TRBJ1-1	TGTGCCAGCAGCCTTACGTCTCAGGGATCTGAAGCTTTCTTT	CASSLTSQGSEAFF
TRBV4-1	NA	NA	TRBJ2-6	TGCGCCAGCAGCCAAGACAGGGGCTCTGGGGCCAACGTCCTGACTTTC	CASSQDRGSGANVLTF